The 3 T cell receptor beta chains presented below share a single source sample, sequenced in a study of type 1 regulatory T cells. Their antigen targets remain unknown. TCRdb analysed the reads with MiXCR anew, one entry per CDR3 protein. The table includes about 62,000 distinct CDR3 sequences, 62% detected once. The sequencing sample was made of cultured non-Tr1 T cells, either the whole culture or a sorted T cell fraction (not recorded which). The receptors stem from a human donor in good health.

The V call is TRBV20-1, the J call TRBJ2-1; D gene unclear. Germline lookup yields CDR1 DFQATT and CDR2 SNEGSKA (reference sequence). V shed 1 base and J shed 6 bases, with 4 bases lying between them. The CDR3 spans 11 residues. The CDR3, as DNA: TGCAGTGCTAGAGGAGGCAATGAGCAGTTCTTC. It specifies CSARGGNEQFF.

The chain couples TRBV5-1 to TRBJ2-1; 9 bases are a match to TRBD2. The CDR3 contains 18 residues. With V trimmed by 4 bases and J by 2 bases, 13 bases remained unmatched. The germline gives CDR1 SGHRS, CDR2 YFSETQ. The CDR3 DNA sequence: TGCGCCAGCAGCCCGGCCGGGATCAGCGGGAGGACCTACAATGAGCAGTTCTTC. As protein: CASSPAGISGRTYNEQFF.

CDR3 bases: TGTGCCAGCAGCCAAGGCGGAGGGGGGGCGCAGAGGAATACGCAGTATTTT. It is translated as CASSQGGGGAQRNTQYF. This chain joins TRBV3-1 and TRBJ2-3; the D gene is possibly TRBD2 (7 bases). Germline V gene data show CDR1 as LGHDT and CDR2 as YNNKEL (reference sequence). There are 17 residues in the CDR3. Trimming left V 1 base short and J 7 bases short, with 21 bases between.